A selection of T cell receptor beta chains follows, all from one sample in a study of blood T cell repertoires in COVID-19. Clones were read by immunoSEQ multiplex PCR, and TCRdb kept only the in-frame ones, dropping some. The profile shows 150,000 to 190,000 clones, roughly 71% of them singletons. The material sequenced was peripheral blood. These TCRs come from a woman of 80 years or more with acute or convalescent COVID-19. CDR3s include the opening cysteine and the closing phenylalanine or tryptophan. Each record gives: clone size, D gene, V gene, J gene, CDR3 protein, CDR3 DNA. The D gene is left open where the match is weak. The size field is filled for only some rows; it gives once, few, many or a size class.

-	TRBD1	TRBV5-1	TRBJ1-2	CASSLVTVRGNYGYTF	TGCGCCAGCAGCTTGGTTACAGTCAGGGGGAACTATGGCTACACCTTC
-	TRBD1	TRBV9	TRBJ1-4	CASSLGQGRARNEKLFF	TGTGCCAGCAGTCTTGGACAGGGAAGAGCCCGAAATGAAAAACTGTTTTTT
once	-	TRBV18	TRBJ1-3	CASSPLRSGNTIYF	TGTGCCAGCTCACCACTGCGCTCTGGAAACACCATATATTTT
-	-	TRBV15	TRBJ2-1	CATSRQTAREQFF	TGTGCCACCAGCAGGCAAACCGCACGGGAGCAGTTCTTC
-	TRBD1	TRBV3-1/TRBV3-2	TRBJ1-1	CASSYTTGGTEAFF	TGTGCCAGCAGCTATACTACAGGGGGCACTGAAGCTTTCTTT
-	-	TRBV7-2	TRBJ1-2	CASSPQTDRIYTF	TGTGCCAGCAGCCCCCAAACAGACAGAATCTACACCTTC
few	-	TRBV7-8	TRBJ2-5	CASSFRRIAGETQYF	TGTGCCAGCAGCTTCCGACGGATAGCAGGGGAGACCCAGTACTTC
-	-	TRBV5-5	TRBJ2-1	CASSLYRNEQFF	TGTGCCAGCAGCTTGTATAGAAATGAGCAGTTCTTC
-	-	TRBV10-3	TRBJ2-1	CAISAPPSPEQFF	TGTGCCATCAGTGCCCCCCCCTCCCCCGAGCAGTTCTTC
-	TRBD1	TRBV11-2	TRBJ1-1	CASSFRDSTEAFF	TGTGCCAGCAGTTTCCGGGACAGTACCGAAGCTTTCTTT
few	TRBD1	TRBV5-1	TRBJ2-7	CASSPGQDYEQYF	TGCGCCAGCAGCCCCGGACAGGATTACGAGCAGTACTTC
few	-	TRBV12-5	TRBJ1-1	CASGRTVNTEAFF	TGTGCTAGTGGCCGGACAGTGAACACTGAAGCTTTCTTT
-	-	TRBV6-5	TRBJ1-1	CASNEGGTEAFF	TGTGCCAGCAACGAGGGAGGGACTGAAGCTTTCTTT
-	-	TRBV12-5	TRBJ2-2	CASGSGHNTGELFF	TGTGCTAGTGGGTCGGGACACAACACCGGGGAGCTGTTTTTT
-	-	TRBV5-1	TRBJ1-4	CASSPVATNEKLFF	TGCGCCAGCAGCCCGGTTGCAACTAATGAAAAACTGTTTTTT
-	TRBD1	TRBV18	TRBJ2-6	CASSPGQPHSGANVLTF	TGTGCCAGCTCCCCGGGACAGCCCCACTCTGGGGCCAACGTCCTGACTTTC
-	TRBD2	TRBV19	TRBJ2-1	CASSIRLTGGGNEQFF	TGTGCCAGTAGTATTAGGCTAACGGGAGGTGGCAATGAGCAGTTCTTC
-	-	TRBV28	TRBJ1-4	CASSPPSGLNEKLFF	TGTGCCAGCAGCCCTCCCAGCGGATTAAATGAAAAACTGTTTTTT
-	-	TRBV18	TRBJ1-3	CASSPNRNGNTIYF	TGTGCCAGCTCACCAAACAGGAATGGAAACACCATATATTTT
-	-	TRBV6-1	TRBJ1-4	CASSDRQDDEKLFF	TGTGCCAGCAGTGACCGACAGGATGATGAAAAACTGTTTTTT
-	-	TRBV11-2	TRBJ2-6	CASSLGRQPSGANVLTF	TGTGCCAGCAGCTTAGGGCGACAGCCCTCTGGGGCCAACGTCCTGACTTTC
few	-	TRBV27	TRBJ2-3	CASSGTFTDTQYF	TGTGCCAGCAGCGGGACTTTCACAGATACGCAGTATTTT
-	TRBD1	TRBV27	TRBJ1-3	CASSPKRQGSGNTIYF	TGTGCCAGCAGTCCTAAGCGACAGGGAAGTGGAAACACCATATATTTT
-	-	TRBV18	TRBJ1-1	CASQTGWNTEAFF	TGTGCCAGCCAGACAGGATGGAACACTGAAGCTTTCTTT
-	TRBD1	TRBV7-9	TRBJ1-2	CASSEGQGTGYTF	TGTGCCAGCAGCGAGGGACAGGGGACTGGCTACACCTTC
-	TRBD1	TRBV5-4	TRBJ1-4	CASSLWTGGNEKLFF	TGTGCCAGCAGCCTGTGGACAGGGGGTAATGAAAAACTGTTTTTT
-	-	TRBV13	TRBJ2-1	CASSLLRGEQFF	TGTGCCAGCAGCTTACTTAGGGGTGAGCAGTTCTTC
-	TRBD1	TRBV11-2	TRBJ1-4	CASSLRQGSNEKLFF	TGTGCCAGCAGCTTGCGACAGGGCTCAAATGAAAAACTGTTTTTT
-	-	TRBV19	TRBJ2-2	CVSRDSKVTGELFF	TGTGTGTCCCGGGACTCGAAGGTCACCGGGGAGCTGTTTTTT